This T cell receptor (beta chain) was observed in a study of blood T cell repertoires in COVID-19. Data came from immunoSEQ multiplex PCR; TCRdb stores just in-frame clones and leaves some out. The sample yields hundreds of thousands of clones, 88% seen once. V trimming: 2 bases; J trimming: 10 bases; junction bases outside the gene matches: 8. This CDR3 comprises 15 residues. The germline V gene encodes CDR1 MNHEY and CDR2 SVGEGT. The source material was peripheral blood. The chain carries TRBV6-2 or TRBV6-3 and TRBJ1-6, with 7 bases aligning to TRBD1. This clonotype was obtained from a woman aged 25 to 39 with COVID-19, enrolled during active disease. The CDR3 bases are TGTGCCAGCAGTTACCCGAGGGACAGTTCCTCACCCCTCCACTTT. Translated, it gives CASSYPRDSSSPLHF.